This paragraph reports one T cell receptor (beta chain). The sample comes from a study of blood T cell repertoires in COVID-19. Overall study context: Sites across the United States, Italy and Spain contributed samples from acute and convalescent COVID-19. PBMCs, B-cell-depleted T cells, or T cells provided the cDNA or gDNA that made up the material.

The CDR3 is 12 amino acids. Germline CDR1 and CDR2: MDHEN and SYDVKM. V gave up 5 bases and J gave up 7 bases, with 11 bases separating them. Profiled with immunoSEQ multiplex PCR; TCRdb holds only in-frame clones, not every one. Of fewer than 70,000 clones listed, about 90% are singletons. Sequencing was done on a sample of peripheral blood. This clonotype was obtained from a man in his sixties with active or convalescent COVID-19. The chain employs TRBV28 and TRBJ1-1, with no clear D. CDR3 DNA sequence: TGTGCCAGCAGTCCTACGGGGTTTGAAGCTTTCTTT. Encoded protein: CASSPTGFEAFF. Looking up the rest from reference TRBV28 and TRBJ1-1 gives the full variable domain: DVKVTQSSRYLVKRTGEKVFLECVQDMDHENMFWYRQDPGLGLRLIYFSYDVKMKEKGDIPEGYSVSREKKERFSLILESASTNQTSMYLCASSPTGFEAFFGQGTRLTVV.